This is a list of T cell receptor beta chains from one sample in a study of T cells in Graves' hyperthyroidism and ophthalmopathy. One entry per CDR3 protein, called by TCRdb with MiXCR from the multiplex PCR reads. The table shows some 360,000 distinct CDR3 sequences, with 15% to 20% occurring only once. The specimen sequenced was blood. The receptors come from a woman between 40 and 50 years old with Graves' ophthalmopathy. Both conserved end residues are part of each CDR3. The D gene is left open where the match is weak. A row's size may be missing; if present it is once, few, many or a size class.

v_gene,j_gene,abundance,d_gene,CDR3nt,CDR3aa
TRBV20-1,TRBJ2-5,.,TRBD2,TGCAGTGCTAGAGAGGGACTAGCGGGAGAGACCCAGTACTTC,CSAREGLAGETQYF
TRBV2,TRBJ2-7,many,TRBD1,TGTGCCAGCAGGTATACAGGGGTCTACGAGCAGTACTTC,CASRYTGVYEQYF
TRBV28,TRBJ1-1,many,.,TGTGCCAGCACCCTTTTTGGGGAGAACACTGAAGCTTTCTTT,CASTLFGENTEAFF
TRBV7-2,TRBJ2-7,many,TRBD1,TGTGCCAGCAGCTTCCGGGACAGGTATTACGAGCAGTACTTC,CASSFRDRYYEQYF
TRBV20-1,TRBJ1-2,many,.,TGCAGTGCAAGTCCATTGGGCGGCTACACCTTC,CSASPLGGYTF
TRBV28,TRBJ2-7,.,.,TGTGCCAGCAGTTGGGGAACATTGCGCCACGAGCAGTACTTC,CASSWGTLRHEQYF
TRBV6-2/TRBV6-3,TRBJ2-7,.,.,TGTGCCAGCGATTCGGGGGACGCTAGCTCCTACGAGCAGTACTTC,CASDSGDASSYEQYF
TRBV7-8,TRBJ1-5,many,TRBD1,TGTGCCAGCAGCTTAGGCCAGGGGGGCGGCAATCAGCCCCAGCATTTT,CASSLGQGGGNQPQHF
TRBV7-9,TRBJ2-7,many,.,TGTGCCAGCAGCCCATCGACAGGGAGGAACTACGAGCAGTACTTC,CASSPSTGRNYEQYF
TRBV27,TRBJ1-1,many,.,TGTGCCAGCAGTTTATCAGAGGCCGCTGAAGCTTTCTTT,CASSLSEAAEAFF
TRBV28,TRBJ1-2,many,.,TGTGCCAGCAGTTTTCGGGACCTTTATGGCTACACCTTC,CASSFRDLYGYTF
TRBV28,TRBJ2-5,many,TRBD2,TGTGCCAGCAGTCCATCGGGACTAGCGGCGTACCAAGAGACCCAGTACTTC,CASSPSGLAAYQETQYF
TRBV11-2,TRBJ2-7,many,TRBD2,TGTGCCAGCAGCTTCTTTAGCGGGGAAAACTACGAGCAGTACTTC,CASSFFSGENYEQYF
TRBV6-5,TRBJ2-7,many,TRBD2,TGTGCCAGCAGTTACGGGCTGGTAGCGGGAGGAGGCGAGCAGTACTTC,CASSYGLVAGGGEQYF
TRBV6-5,TRBJ2-7,many,TRBD2,TGTGCCAGCAGTTCCCCGCGGCTAGCGGCGAATTACGAGCAGTACTTC,CASSSPRLAANYEQYF
TRBV6-1,TRBJ1-2,.,.,TGTGCCAGCAGTGGCCAGACGGGAGGAGGCTACACCTTC,CASSGQTGGGYTF
TRBV28,TRBJ2-7,medium-sized,TRBD1,TGTGCCAGCAGCTTGGGACAGGGATCCTACGAGCAGTACTTC,CASSLGQGSYEQYF
TRBV12-3/TRBV12-4,TRBJ1-3,many,.,TGTGCCAGCAGTACAGACAGCGTTGATCTTGGAAACACCATATATTTT,CASSTDSVDLGNTIYF
TRBV12-3/TRBV12-4,TRBJ1-6,few,.,TGTGCCAGCAGTTTGTACGGGCAGGATAATTCACCCCTCCACTTT,CASSLYGQDNSPLHF
TRBV6-2/TRBV6-3,TRBJ1-5,many,.,TGTGCCAGCAGCCGGCGTAGGGGGTACAATCAGCCCCAGCATTTT,CASSRRRGYNQPQHF
TRBV19,TRBJ1-5,many,.,TGTGCCAGTAGGTCTGGGGTGCAGTATAGCAATCAGCCCCAGCATTTT,CASRSGVQYSNQPQHF
TRBV27,TRBJ2-7,many,.,TGTGCCAGCAGTTCTCTGGGACTCAACTACGAGCAGTACTTC,CASSSLGLNYEQYF
TRBV27,TRBJ1-2,many,TRBD1,TGTGCCAGCAGCCAGCGGGACAGGAACTATGGCTACACCTTC,CASSQRDRNYGYTF